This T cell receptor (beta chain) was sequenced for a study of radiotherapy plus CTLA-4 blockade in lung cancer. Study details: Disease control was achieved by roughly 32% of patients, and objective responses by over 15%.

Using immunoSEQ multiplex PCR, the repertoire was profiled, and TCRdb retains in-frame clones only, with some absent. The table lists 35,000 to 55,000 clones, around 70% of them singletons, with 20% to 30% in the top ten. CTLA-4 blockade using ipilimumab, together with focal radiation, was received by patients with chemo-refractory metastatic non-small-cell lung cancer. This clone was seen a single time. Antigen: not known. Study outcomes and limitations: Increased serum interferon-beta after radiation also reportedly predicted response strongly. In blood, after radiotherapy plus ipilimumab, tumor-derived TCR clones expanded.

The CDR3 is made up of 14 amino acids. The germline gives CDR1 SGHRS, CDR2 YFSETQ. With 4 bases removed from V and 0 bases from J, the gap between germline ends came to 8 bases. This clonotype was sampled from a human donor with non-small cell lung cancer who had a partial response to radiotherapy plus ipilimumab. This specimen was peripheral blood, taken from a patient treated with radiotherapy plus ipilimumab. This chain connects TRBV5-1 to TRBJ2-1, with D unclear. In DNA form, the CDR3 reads TGCGCCAGCAGCCTAGAGAGCTCCTACAATGAGCAGTTCTTC. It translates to CASSLESSYNEQFF.